Given below is one TCR beta chain in context. There is no known antigen for this receptor. No qualities accompany the bases; no much larger clone lies one base away. None of the patients had been given any treatment before thyroid surgery. The study retrospectively analysed patient clinical samples collected from the early 2010s to the late 2010s using T-cell receptor beta sequencing. Inclusive of the bounding cysteine and phenylalanine, the CDR3 is 15 residues long. Just the 45-base CDR3 DNA is kept, in frame starting at base 1. CDR1 MNHEY and CDR2 SMNVEV were looked up in the germline V gene (reference sequence). Here V drops 6 bases and J drops 6 bases, and the junction holds 10 bases not matched to any gene. Library preparation was by PCR. Sequencing was performed on an Illumina HiSeq 4000. High-throughput sequencing was used to profile the TCR beta-chain CDR3 region of every patient. As for the original processing: A classifier to discriminate distant-metastatic papillary thyroid cancer patients was built from CDR3 differences across clinicopathological groups. The Shannon index was used to assess repertoire diversity, and the Morisita-Horn index was used to assess tumor-blood repertoire similarity. The public reads were quality trimmed at Q25 with fastp and then assembled into clones with MiXCR by TCRdb, keeping productive beta chains. TCRdb's processing, not the authors', yielded these V and J calls. The sample has approximately 28,000 clones on record, more than 14% of them singletons. The ten biggest clones cover more than 15% of the sample.

The sample is drawn from a study of metastatic and nonmetastatic thyroid tumors (dated by TCRdb to the early 2020s). Regarding the research as a whole: For patients with malignant and with benign thyroid disease, the researchers compared repertoires between peripheral blood samples and tumor or nodule tissue samples. What the work shows at the level of the full study, not this receptor alone: TCR beta diversity was reported as significantly higher in malignant tumors than in benign nodules, in both blood and tumor samples.

Sequencing was performed on blood. This TCR derives from a male donor with papillary thyroid cancer or a benign thyroid nodule (not recorded which). Some clones in this sample may be carry-over from other donors' samples. In this chain, TRBV27 is recombined with TRBJ1-5; 8 bases in the middle match TRBD1. The sequenced DNA: TGTGCCAGCAGCATTGCACAGGGGGTTTGTCAGCCCCAGCATTTT. This yields the protein CASSIAQGVCQPQHF.